The 26 T cell receptor beta chains below come from one sample, sequenced in a study of OX40 agonist ivuxolimab in advanced cancers. TCRdb's copy holds only in-frame clones and misses some; the assay was immunoSEQ multiplex PCR. The sample has fewer than 65,000 clones; 86% are singletons. This material consisted of CD4+ or CD8+ T cells sorted from blood, taken in a trial of the OX40 agonist ivuxolimab. The receptors come from an adult with an advanced solid tumor such as melanoma, head and neck, liver or kidney cancer.

The chain carries TRBV2 and TRBJ2-3; unclear D gene. The V gene's germline CDR1 is SNHLY and CDR2 FYNNEI. The CDR3 length is 12 residues. Trimming shortened V by 4 bases and J by 6 bases, and 8 bases separated the two germline ends. CDR3 DNA sequence: TGTGCCAGCAGTGTAGTAGGCGATACGCAGTATTTT. This encodes CASSVVGDTQYF.

V and J are TRBV7-9 and TRBJ2-2; D unclear. This CDR3 region has 12 residues. Trimming removed 6 bases from V and 1 base from J, with 3 bases in between. Germline assignment: CDR1 SEHNR and CDR2 FQNEAQ (reference sequence). CDR3 sequence: CASSENTGELFF. The CDR3 coding sequence is TGTGCCAGCAGTGAGAACACCGGGGAGCTGTTTTTT.

This clone came up a few times. This sequence joins TRBV2 and TRBJ2-3; D gene ambiguous. The CDR3 is made up of 9 amino acids. Germline CDR1 is SNHLY and CDR2 is FYNNEI. V was cut by 3 bases and J by 15 bases, with 7 bases left in between. The CDR3 sequence: CASSDDPYF. The DNA for the CDR3 is TGTGCCAGCAGTGATGACCCTTATTTT.

This clone was counted a single time. V usage is TRBV15 and J usage is TRBJ1-1; 8 bases align to TRBD1. The CDR3 spans 15 residues. CDR1 is LNHNV, CDR2 YYDKDF, per germline (reference sequence). J lost 1 base, V lost 6 bases, and 7 bases had no gene match. CDR3 sequence: CATRPGGEWNTEAFF. CDR3 DNA sequence: TGTGCCACCAGACCAGGGGGCGAATGGAACACTGAAGCTTTCTTT. The variable domain in full, with the rest retrieved from reference TRBV15 and TRBJ1-1, is DAMVIQNPRYQVTQFGKPVTLSCSQTLNHNVMYWYQQKSSQAPKLLFHYYDKDFNNEADTPDNFQSRRPNTSFCFLDIRSPGLGDTAMYLCATRPGGEWNTEAFFGQGTRLTVV.

The J gene is TRBJ2-6, the V gene TRBV4-1; maybe TRBD2 (5 bases). Trimming removed 5 bases from V and 4 bases from J, with 18 bases in between. Germline V gene sequence: CDR1 MGHRA, CDR2 YSYEKL. There are 17 residues in the CDR3. CDR3 amino acids: CASSTRELGAGANVLTF. The CDR3 DNA reads TGCGCCAGCAGCACTAGGGAGCTAGGTGCCGGGGCCAACGTCCTGACTTTC.

The gene calls are TRBV19 and TRBJ2-1; 9 nucleotides line up with TRBD2. This CDR3 comprises 15 residues. Germline assignment: CDR1 LNHDA and CDR2 SQIVND (reference sequence). Trimming took 4 bases from V and 8 from J; bases not matched to a gene: 9. CDR3 region: CASSTSSGTHYEQFF. The CDR3 DNA reads TGTGCCAGTAGTACGTCTAGCGGGACGCACTATGAGCAGTTCTTC.

This clone was detected only a few times. V usage is TRBV15 and J usage is TRBJ2-5; perhaps TRBD2 as D (5 bases). Trimming cost V 1 base and J 2 bases, with 17 bases left between them. Germline CDR1 and CDR2: LNHNV and YYDKDF (reference sequence). This CDR3 region has 17 residues. This chain's CDR3 is CATSRGGRAGIQETQYF. CDR3 nucleotide sequence: TGTGCCACCAGCAGAGGTGGGCGGGCCGGAATACAAGAGACCCAGTACTTC.

The chain recombines TRBV4-2 with TRBJ2-3, with TRBD2 matching over 12 bases. The CDR3 covers 18 residues. From germline, CDR1 is LGHNA and CDR2 YNFKEQ. After removal of 1 base from V and 1 base from J, the junction contained 6 bases not matched to a gene. The CDR3: CASSQAGLAGLGTDTQYF. The CDR3, as DNA: TGTGCCAGCAGCCAAGCGGGACTAGCGGGTTTGGGCACAGATACGCAGTATTTT.

In its sample, this clone was seen a few times. This chain links TRBV7-2 with TRBJ1-1; D unclear. In germline, CDR1 is SGHTA, CDR2 FQGNSA. The CDR3 is made up of 13 amino acids. V was pared by 4 bases and J by 3 bases, with 9 bases between. This CDR3 reads CASSSLRDTEAFF. The DNA of the CDR3 is TGTGCCAGCAGCTCCCTTCGGGACACTGAAGCTTTCTTT.

The chain combines TRBV7-2 with TRBJ2-1, with D uncertain. The V and J ends lost 1 base and 8 bases respectively, with 9 bases between them. Germline V gives CDR1 SGHTA, CDR2 FQGNSA. CDR3 length equals 13 residues. The CDR3 loop reads CASSLGAAYEQFF. CDR3 nucleotides: TGTGCCAGCAGCTTAGGGGCCGCGTATGAGCAGTTCTTC.

The chain uses TRBV18 and TRBJ2-7; D is ambiguous. This CDR3 is 14 amino acids long. Trimming left V 1 base short and J 3 bases short, with 10 bases between. CDR1 and CDR2 from the germline V gene are KGHSH and LQKENI. DNA of the CDR3: TGTGCCAGCTCACCACTCGCAGCTAGCTACGAGCAGTACTTC. Amino acid sequence: CASSPLAASYEQYF.

This clone is a singleton in its sample. The chain recombines TRBV7-2 with TRBJ1-1, with D unresolved. This CDR3 is built from 16 residues. Germline loops: CDR1 SGHTA, CDR2 FQGNSA. Trimming left V 1 base short and J 7 bases short, with 19 bases between. The CDR3 DNA reads as TGTGCCAGCAGCTTAGTCGGCGCAATTACGGACCTTGAAGCTTTCTTT. Its protein is CASSLVGAITDLEAFF.

V gene TRBV6-1 combines with J gene TRBJ1-2; D gene uncertain. V shed 10 bases and J shed 4 bases, with 19 bases lying between them. Germline loops: CDR1 MNHNS, CDR2 SASEGT. CDR3 length: 14 residues. CDR3 bases: TGTGCCACCTTGCTGTGGCCTTTACGCTATGGCTACACCTTC. Residues: CATLLWPLRYGYTF.

The chain carries TRBV19 and TRBJ2-2; D possibly matches TRBD1 or TRBD2 (5 bases each). The CDR3 consists of 16 residues. Trimming removed 4 bases at V and 7 bases at J, with 19 bases between. From germline, CDR1 is LNHDA and CDR2 SQIVND (reference sequence). CDR3 loop: CASSTISRDPGGELFF. DNA for the CDR3: TGTGCCAGTAGTACGATCTCCCGGGACCCTGGCGGGGAGCTGTTTTTT.

This clone was picked up a small number of times. The chain is built from TRBV11-2 and TRBJ2-4; maybe TRBD1 (6 bases). Trimming stripped 1 base from V and 5 bases from J, with 6 bases between. The CDR3 extends over 13 amino acids. In germline, CDR1 is SGHAT, CDR2 FQNNGV. CDR3 sequence: CASSLGTENIQYF. The CDR3 bases are TGTGCCAGCAGCTTAGGGACAGAAAACATTCAGTACTTC.

V is TRBV7-2 and J is TRBJ2-5, with TRBD2 matching over 8 bases. Trimming at V came to 0 bases and at J to 6 bases, leaving 9 bases not matched to a gene. This CDR3 comprises 16 residues. The germline gives CDR1 SGHTA, CDR2 FQGNSA. In nucleotides, the CDR3 is TGTGCCAGCAGCTTAGCCCCTGAGGGCGGGAGGAAGACCCAGTACTTC. Amino acids: CASSLAPEGGRKTQYF.

This chain connects TRBV6-6 to TRBJ2-5; 11 bases agree with TRBD1. The CDR3 length is 16 residues. CDR1 is MNHNY and CDR2 is SVGAGI in the germline V gene (reference sequence). The ends lost 2 bases at V and 5 bases at J; junction bases unmatched: 7. DNA for the CDR3: TGTGCCAGCAGTTACGAGGACAGGGGGCTAGGGGAGACCCAGTACTTC. Encoded protein: CASSYEDRGLGETQYF.

This sequence joins TRBV6-5 and TRBJ2-1; D might be TRBD2 (6 bases). Germline V gives CDR1 MNHEY, CDR2 SVGAGI. Trimming pared 6 bases from V and 4 bases from J, leaving 16 bases between. CDR3 length: 15 amino acids. CDR3 nucleotide sequence: TGTGCCAGCAGCTACCGGAGGGCCGGGTACAATGAGCAGTTCTTC. Its protein is CASSYRRAGYNEQFF.

The genes are TRBV7-9 and TRBJ1-4; a weak D match, TRBD1 (6 bases). The germline V gene has CDR1 SEHNR and CDR2 FQNEAQ (reference sequence). The CDR3 is 14 amino acids. Trimming stripped 1 base from V and 4 bases from J, with 7 bases between. The CDR3 coding sequence is TGTGCCAGCAGCTTAGGGACAGTTAATGAAAAACTGTTTTTT. It translates to CASSLGTVNEKLFF.

The chain has TRBV7-2 and TRBJ2-5; TRBD1 matches 8 bases. V gave up 3 bases and J gave up 2 bases; unmatched junction bases: 2. CDR3 length equals 14 residues. CDR1 is SGHTA and CDR2 is FQGNSA in the germline V gene. The CDR3 DNA reads TGTGCCAGCAGCTTGGACAGGGCACAAGAGACCCAGTACTTC. Its translation: CASSLDRAQETQYF.

This chain uses TRBV27 with TRBJ1-1; D is unclear. The V and J ends lost 5 bases and 7 bases respectively, with 20 bases between them. The CDR3 is made up of 15 amino acids. CDR1 and CDR2 from the germline V gene are MNHEY and SMNVEV (reference sequence). The CDR3 is CASSPGLPGLGEAFF. Here the CDR3 DNA reads TGTGCCAGCAGTCCGGGTCTCCCGGGATTGGGTGAAGCTTTCTTT.

This clone was counted only a few times. The rearrangement links TRBV4-1 to TRBJ2-3; 8 bases align to TRBD1. V gave up 0 bases and J gave up 2 bases; unmatched junction bases: 4. Germline V lookup: CDR1 MGHRA, CDR2 YSYEKL. The CDR3 is made up of 16 amino acids. CDR3 in DNA: TGCGCCAGCAGCCAAGATGCGACAGGGGCCACAGATACGCAGTATTTT. The encoded protein is CASSQDATGATDTQYF.

The CDR3 coding sequence is TGTGCCAGCAGCTTGGACGGCTTGAACACTGAAGCTTTCTTT. Protein product: CASSLDGLNTEAFF. The chain recombines TRBV7-3 with TRBJ1-1; D gene unclear. V shed 3 bases and J shed 0 bases, with 8 bases lying between them. The CDR3 contains 14 residues. Germline V gene sequence: CDR1 SGHTA, CDR2 FQGTGA. The whole variable domain, remainder taken from reference TRBV7-3 and TRBJ1-1, is GAGVSQTPSNKVTEKGKYVELRCDPISGHTALYWYRQSLGQGPEFLIYFQGTGAADDSGLPNDRFFAVRPEGSVSTLKIQRTERGDSAVYLCASSLDGLNTEAFFGQGTRLTVV.

This clone was counted a few times. This chain connects TRBV2 to TRBJ2-3, with TRBD1 identical over 9 bases. Germline V gives CDR1 SNHLY, CDR2 FYNNEI. The V segment lost 1 base and the J segment 1 base; nucleotides outside the gene matches: 0. The CDR3 covers 15 residues. DNA for the CDR3: TGTGCCAGCAGTGAAGGGGACAGGGGCACAGATACGCAGTATTTT. Its protein is CASSEGDRGTDTQYF.

The V call is TRBV28, the J call TRBJ2-7; D is unresolved. V was shortened by 3 bases and J by 7 bases, with 13 bases between the two germline ends. The V gene's germline CDR1 is MDHEN and CDR2 SYDVKM. The CDR3 is 13 amino acids. The CDR3 is CASSFGLGGEQYF. CDR3 in DNA: TGTGCCAGCAGTTTTGGGTTAGGTGGGGAGCAGTACTTC.

The V call is TRBV9, the J call TRBJ2-5; 8 bases are shared with TRBD2. V lost 0 bases and J lost 5; bases outside the gene matches: 15. Germline lookup yields CDR1 SGDLS and CDR2 YYNGEE. The CDR3 loop spans 18 amino acids. As DNA, the CDR3 is TGTGCCAGCAGCGTAGGAAGGACTAGCTTCCTTGGGGAGGAGACCCAGTACTTC. This codes for CASSVGRTSFLGEETQYF. Full variable domain (remainder filled in from reference TRBV9 and TRBJ2-5): DSGVTQTPKHLITATGQRVTLRCSPRSGDLSVYWYQQSLDQGLQFLIQYYNGEERAKGNILERFSAQQFPDLHSELNLSSLELGDSALYFCASSVGRTSFLGEETQYFGPGTRLLVL.